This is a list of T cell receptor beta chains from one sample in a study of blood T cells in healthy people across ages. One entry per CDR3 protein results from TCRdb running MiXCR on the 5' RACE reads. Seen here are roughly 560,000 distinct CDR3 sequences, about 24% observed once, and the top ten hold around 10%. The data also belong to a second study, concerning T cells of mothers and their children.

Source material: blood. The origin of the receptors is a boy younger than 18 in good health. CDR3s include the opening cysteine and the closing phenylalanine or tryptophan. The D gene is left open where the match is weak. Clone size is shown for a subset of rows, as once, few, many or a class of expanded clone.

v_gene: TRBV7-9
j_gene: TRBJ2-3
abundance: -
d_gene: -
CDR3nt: TGTGCCAGCAGCGTCATCCTAGCCCGAAGCACAGATACGCAGTATTTT
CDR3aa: CASSVILARSTDTQYF

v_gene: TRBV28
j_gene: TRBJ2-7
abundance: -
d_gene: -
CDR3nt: TGTGCCAGCAGTTCGGGCGGGTCAAGCTCCTACGAGCAGTACTTC
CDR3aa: CASSSGGSSSYEQYF

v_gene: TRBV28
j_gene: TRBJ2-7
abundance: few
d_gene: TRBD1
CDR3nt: TGTGCCAGCAGAGAACAGGGGGCCCCCTACGAGCAGTACTTC
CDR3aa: CASREQGAPYEQYF

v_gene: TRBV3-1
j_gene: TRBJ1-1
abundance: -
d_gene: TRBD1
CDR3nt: TGTGCCAGCAGCCAAGTAACAGGGGTTACTTTCTTT
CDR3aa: CASSQVTGVTFF

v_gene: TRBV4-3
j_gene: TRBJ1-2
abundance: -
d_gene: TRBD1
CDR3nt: TGCGCCAGCAGCCAAGATCGACAGGGGGCCTATGGCTACACCTTC
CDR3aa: CASSQDRQGAYGYTF

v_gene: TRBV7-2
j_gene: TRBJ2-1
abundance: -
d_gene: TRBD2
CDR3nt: TGTGCCAGCAGCTTGTGGGTAGCGGGGGTTAGATCCTACAATGAGCAGTTCTTC
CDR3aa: CASSLWVAGVRSYNEQFF

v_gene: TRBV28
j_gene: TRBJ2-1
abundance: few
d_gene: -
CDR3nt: TGTGCCAGCAGTTTACTGGCGCCTGAGCAGTTCTTC
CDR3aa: CASSLLAPEQFF

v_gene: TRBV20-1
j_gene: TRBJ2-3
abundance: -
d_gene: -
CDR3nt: TGCAGTGCTTTCGGACCGATGAGCACAGATACGCAGTATTTT
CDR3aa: CSAFGPMSTDTQYF

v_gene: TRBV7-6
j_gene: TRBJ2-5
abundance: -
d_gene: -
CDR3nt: TGTGCCAGCAGCTTAGCGTGGACGGGAGAGCGGGAGACCCAGTACTTC
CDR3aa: CASSLAWTGERETQYF

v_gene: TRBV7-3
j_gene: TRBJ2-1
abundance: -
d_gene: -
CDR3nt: TGTGCCAGCAGCCTAGAACCCCCCGCGGGCCTAGGAAACAATGAGCAGTTCTTC
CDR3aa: CASSLEPPAGLGNNEQFF

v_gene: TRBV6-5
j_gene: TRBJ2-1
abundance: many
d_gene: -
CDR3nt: TGTGCCAGCAGTTACTCGAAAAGCTCCTACAATGAGCAGTTCTTC
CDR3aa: CASSYSKSSYNEQFF

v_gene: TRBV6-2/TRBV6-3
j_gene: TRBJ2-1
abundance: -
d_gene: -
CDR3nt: TGTGCCAGCAGCACTTACTCCTACAATGAGCAGTTCTTC
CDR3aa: CASSTYSYNEQFF

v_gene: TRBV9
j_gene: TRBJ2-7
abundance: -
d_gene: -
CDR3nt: TGTGCCAGCAGCGTAGCGGCAGGCGTGGGCTTCAACGAGCAGTACTTC
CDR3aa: CASSVAAGVGFNEQYF

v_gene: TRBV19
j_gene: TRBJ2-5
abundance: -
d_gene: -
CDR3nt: TGTGCCAGTAGTATGTGGGACGGGAGCTGGGAGACCCAGTACTTC
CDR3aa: CASSMWDGSWETQYF

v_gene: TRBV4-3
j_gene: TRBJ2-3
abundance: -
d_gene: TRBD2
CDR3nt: TGCGCCAGCAGCCAAGATGTGAGCGGGATCGCCGAAAGAACGCAGTATTTT
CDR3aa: CASSQDVSGIAERTQYF

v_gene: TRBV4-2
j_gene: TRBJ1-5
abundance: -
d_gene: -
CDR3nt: TGTGCCAGCAGCCAAGGGGGGGTCGCGAAGCCCCAGCTTTTT
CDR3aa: CASSQGGVAKPQLF

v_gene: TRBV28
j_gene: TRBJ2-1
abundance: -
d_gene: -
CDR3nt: TGTGCCAGCATCCGGGACTTCTCCTACAATGAGCAGTTCTTC
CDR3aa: CASIRDFSYNEQFF

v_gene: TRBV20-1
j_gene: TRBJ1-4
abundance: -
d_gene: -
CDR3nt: TGCAGTGCTAGAGATTCGACAGGCCTCCAAAAACTGTTTTTT
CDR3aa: CSARDSTGLQKLFF

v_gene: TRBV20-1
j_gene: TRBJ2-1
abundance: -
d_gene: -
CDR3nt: TGCAGTGCTAGAGGTGGCGGGATGGACAATGAGCAGTTCTTC
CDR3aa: CSARGGGMDNEQFF

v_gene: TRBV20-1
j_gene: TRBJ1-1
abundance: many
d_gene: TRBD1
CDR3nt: TGCAGCGCGAGGGGACAGGGACCGAACACTGAAGCTTTCTTT
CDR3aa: CSARGQGPNTEAFF

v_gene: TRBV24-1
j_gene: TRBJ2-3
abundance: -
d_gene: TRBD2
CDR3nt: TGTGCCACCAGTGAGTGGACTAGCGGATTACAGTATTTT
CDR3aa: CATSEWTSGLQYF

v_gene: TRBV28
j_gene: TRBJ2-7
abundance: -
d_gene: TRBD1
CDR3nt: TGTGCCAGCAGTGCTCCTCCGGGACAGGGCTACGAGCAGTACTTC
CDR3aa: CASSAPPGQGYEQYF

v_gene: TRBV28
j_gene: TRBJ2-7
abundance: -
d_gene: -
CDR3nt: TGTGCCAGCAGTTTTCGTAACAGGTTTCCGATTTTCCGATACGAGCAGTACTTC
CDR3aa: CASSFRNRFPIFRYEQYF

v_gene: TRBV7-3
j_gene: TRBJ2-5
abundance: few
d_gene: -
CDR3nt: TGTGCCAGCAGCTTCGGGGGCGGAAAAGAGACCCAGTACTTC
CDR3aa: CASSFGGGKETQYF

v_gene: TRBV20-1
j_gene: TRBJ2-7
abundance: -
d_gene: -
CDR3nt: TGCAGTGCTACTGGACAAACACTGTCCTACGAGCAGTACTTC
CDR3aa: CSATGQTLSYEQYF

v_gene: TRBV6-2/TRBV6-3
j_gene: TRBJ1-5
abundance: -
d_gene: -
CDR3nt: TGTGCCAGCAGTCTCGGGGCGGACAACCCGCAGCCCCAGCATTTT
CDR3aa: CASSLGADNPQPQHF

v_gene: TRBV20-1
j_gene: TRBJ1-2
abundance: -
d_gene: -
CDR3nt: TGCAGTGCTAGAATTAAAGACGGAACCTATGGCTACGCCTTC
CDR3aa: CSARIKDGTYGYAF

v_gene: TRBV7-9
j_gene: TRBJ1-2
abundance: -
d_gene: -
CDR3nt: TGTGCCAGCAACGTGCCGGGACGGACTAACTATGGCCACACCTTC
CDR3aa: CASNVPGRTNYGHTF

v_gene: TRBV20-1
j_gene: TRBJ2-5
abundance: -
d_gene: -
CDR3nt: TGCAGTGCTCCTCGACAGGGAGGGGAGACCCAGTACTTC
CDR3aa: CSAPRQGGETQYF

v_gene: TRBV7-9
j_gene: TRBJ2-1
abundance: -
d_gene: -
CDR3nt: TGTGCCAGCAGCCGTGGCGTAGATGAGCAGTTCTTC
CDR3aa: CASSRGVDEQFF

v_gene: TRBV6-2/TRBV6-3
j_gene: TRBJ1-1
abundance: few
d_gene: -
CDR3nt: TGTGCCAGCACAAGGTCCACCGGCGGGGGGCGAAACACTGAAGCTTTCTTT
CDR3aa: CASTRSTGGGRNTEAFF

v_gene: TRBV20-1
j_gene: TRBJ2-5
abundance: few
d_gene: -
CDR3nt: TGCAGTGCTAAGACAGAGACCCAGTACTTC
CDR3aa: CSAKTETQYF

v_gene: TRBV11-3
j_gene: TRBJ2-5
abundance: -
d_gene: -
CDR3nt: TGTGCCAGCAGCACCGACTCCCAAGAGACCCAGTACTTC
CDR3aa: CASSTDSQETQYF

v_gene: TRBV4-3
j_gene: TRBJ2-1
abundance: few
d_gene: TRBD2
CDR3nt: TGCGCCAGCAGCCAGCCCGGGAGGGTATCTGAGCAGTTCTTC
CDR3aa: CASSQPGRVSEQFF

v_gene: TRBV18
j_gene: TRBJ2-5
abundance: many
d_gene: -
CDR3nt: TGTGCCAGCTCACCGGGCCAAGAGACCCAGTACTTC
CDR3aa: CASSPGQETQYF

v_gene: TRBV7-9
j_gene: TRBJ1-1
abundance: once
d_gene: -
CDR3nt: TGTGCCAGCAGCTTATACTGGATCGGCAGGGCCCGTAACACTGAAGCTTTCTTT
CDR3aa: CASSLYWIGRARNTEAFF

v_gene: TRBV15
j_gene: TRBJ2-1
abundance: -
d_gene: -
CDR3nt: TGTGCCACCATTCCCGCCCGGGGGAGTCGGAATGAGCAGTTCTTC
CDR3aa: CATIPARGSRNEQFF

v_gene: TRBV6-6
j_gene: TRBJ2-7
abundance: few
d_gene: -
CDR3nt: TGTGCCAGCAGTGAGATCCGCGGTTCCCACGAGCAGTACTTC
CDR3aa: CASSEIRGSHEQYF

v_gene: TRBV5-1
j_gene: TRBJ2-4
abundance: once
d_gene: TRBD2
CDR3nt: TGCGCCAGCAGCTTGGTAGCGGGGGGGAACATTCAGTACTTC
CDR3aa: CASSLVAGGNIQYF

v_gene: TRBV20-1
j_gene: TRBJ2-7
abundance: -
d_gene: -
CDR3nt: TGCAGTGCTAGAGGCCCCTCGGGGTACGAGCAGTACTTC
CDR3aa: CSARGPSGYEQYF

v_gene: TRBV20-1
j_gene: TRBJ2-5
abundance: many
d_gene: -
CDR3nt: TGCAGCTACGCAGTCCCTCCCCAGTACTTC
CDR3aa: CSYAVPPQYF

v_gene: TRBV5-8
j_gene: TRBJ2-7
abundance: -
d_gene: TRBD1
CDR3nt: TGTGCGAGGAGACCTAATAGGACAGGGAGTAACGAGCAGTACTTC
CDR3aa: CARRPNRTGSNEQYF

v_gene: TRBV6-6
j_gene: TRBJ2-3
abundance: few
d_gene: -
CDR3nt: TGTGCCAGCAGTTACGACCCTCCTCCATCCACAGATACGCAGTATTTT
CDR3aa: CASSYDPPPSTDTQYF

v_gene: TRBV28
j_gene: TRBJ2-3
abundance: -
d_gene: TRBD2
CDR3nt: TGTGCCAGCAGTAGATTAGCGGGAGGGGTCACAGATACGCAGTATTTT
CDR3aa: CASSRLAGGVTDTQYF

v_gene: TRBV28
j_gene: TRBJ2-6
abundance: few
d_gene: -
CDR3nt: TGTGCCAGCAGCAAAGGGTTCGGTGGGGCCAACGTCCTGACTTTC
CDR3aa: CASSKGFGGANVLTF

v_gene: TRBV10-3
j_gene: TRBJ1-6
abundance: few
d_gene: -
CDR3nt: TGTGCCATCAGTGAGTTTCAGGGGAATTTTTCACCCCTCCACTTT
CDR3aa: CAISEFQGNFSPLHF

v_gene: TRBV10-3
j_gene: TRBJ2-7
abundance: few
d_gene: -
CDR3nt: TGTGCCATCGGAACAGGGACATCGGGGAGGGAGCAGTACTTC
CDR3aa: CAIGTGTSGREQYF

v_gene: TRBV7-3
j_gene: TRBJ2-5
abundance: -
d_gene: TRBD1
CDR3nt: TGTGCCAGCAGCTTAGGACAGGGCATGACCCAGTACTTC
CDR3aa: CASSLGQGMTQYF

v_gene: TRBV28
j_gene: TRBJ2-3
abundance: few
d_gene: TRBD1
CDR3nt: TGTGCCAGCAGTTTACCCACGACAGGGGGCAAAGATACGCAGTATTTT
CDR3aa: CASSLPTTGGKDTQYF

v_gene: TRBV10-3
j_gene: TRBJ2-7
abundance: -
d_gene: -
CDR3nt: TGTGCCATCAGCCGGATTTTCGACAGACCCTACGAGCAGTACTTC
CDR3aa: CAISRIFDRPYEQYF

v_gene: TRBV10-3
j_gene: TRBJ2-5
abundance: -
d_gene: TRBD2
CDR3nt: TGTGCCATCGGTAGCGGGGGGGCTTGGGAGACCCAGTACTTC
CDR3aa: CAIGSGGAWETQYF

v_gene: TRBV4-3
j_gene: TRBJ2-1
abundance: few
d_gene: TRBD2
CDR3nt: TGCGCCAGCAGCCAAGTTGGGCTAGCGGGTTCCTACAATGAGCAGTTCTTC
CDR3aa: CASSQVGLAGSYNEQFF

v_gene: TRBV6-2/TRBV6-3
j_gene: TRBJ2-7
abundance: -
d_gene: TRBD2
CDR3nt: TGTGCCAGCAGTTACTCTGTTTCCGCGGGGGCCTACGAGCAGTACTTC
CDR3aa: CASSYSVSAGAYEQYF

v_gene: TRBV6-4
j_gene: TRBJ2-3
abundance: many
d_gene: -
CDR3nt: TGTGCCAGCAGTGACGGCAGCACAGATACGCAGTATTTT
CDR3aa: CASSDGSTDTQYF

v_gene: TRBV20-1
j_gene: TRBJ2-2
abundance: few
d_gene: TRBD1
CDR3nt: TGCAGTGCCCGTGGGACAGGGAGGACCGGGGAGCTGTTTTTT
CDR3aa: CSARGTGRTGELFF

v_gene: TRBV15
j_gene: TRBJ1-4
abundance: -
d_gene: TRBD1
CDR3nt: TGTGCCACCAGCAGAGAAAGGGAGACAGGGGAGGGTGAAAAACTGTTTTTT
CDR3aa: CATSRERETGEGEKLFF

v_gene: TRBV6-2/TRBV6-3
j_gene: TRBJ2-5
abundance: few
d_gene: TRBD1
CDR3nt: TGTGCCAGCAGCAAAAGAATGCCGGGACAGGGGACAGAGACCCAGTACTTC
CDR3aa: CASSKRMPGQGTETQYF

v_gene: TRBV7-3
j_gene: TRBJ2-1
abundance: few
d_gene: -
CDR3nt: TGTGCCAGCAGCTCCATCCCGACAGCCAACAATGAGCAGTTCTTC
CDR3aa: CASSSIPTANNEQFF